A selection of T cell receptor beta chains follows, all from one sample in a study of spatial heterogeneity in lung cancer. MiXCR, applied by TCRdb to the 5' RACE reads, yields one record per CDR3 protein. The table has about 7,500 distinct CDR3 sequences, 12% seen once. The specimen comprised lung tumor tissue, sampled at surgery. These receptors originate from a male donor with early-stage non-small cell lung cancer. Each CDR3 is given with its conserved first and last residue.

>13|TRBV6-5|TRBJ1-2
CASSYSDGYGYTF
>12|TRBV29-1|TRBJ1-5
CSVGTANQPQHF
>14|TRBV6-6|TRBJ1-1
CASSYQQGYTEAFF
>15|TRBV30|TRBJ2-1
CAWSVGSGIGNEQFF
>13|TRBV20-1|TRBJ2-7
CSAINRVLDEQYF
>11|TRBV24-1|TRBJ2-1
CATAGYNEQFF
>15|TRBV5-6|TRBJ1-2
CASSSGGRPNYGYTF
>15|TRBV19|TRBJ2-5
CASSTGMVVGETQYF
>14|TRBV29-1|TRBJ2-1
CSVEDRKRYNEQFF
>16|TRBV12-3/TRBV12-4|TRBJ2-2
CASGLRDRAYTGELFF
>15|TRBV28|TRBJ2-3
CASSQIRGLTDTQYF
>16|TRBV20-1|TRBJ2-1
CSARNPSGSVGNEQFF
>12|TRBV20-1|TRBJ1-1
CSARNGNTEAFF
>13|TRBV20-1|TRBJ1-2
CSARGAQGGGYTF
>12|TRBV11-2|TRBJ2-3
CASSSWEDTQYF
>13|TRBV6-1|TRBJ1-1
CASSVLWGTEAFF
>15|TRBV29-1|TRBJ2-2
CSVQRTAANTGELFF
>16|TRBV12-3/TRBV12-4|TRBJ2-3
CASSPRDGSPVDTQYF
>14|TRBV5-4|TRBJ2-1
CASSKGGRGNEQFF
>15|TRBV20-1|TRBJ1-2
CSATPGTGGDYGYTF
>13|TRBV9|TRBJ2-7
CASSVGASYEQYF
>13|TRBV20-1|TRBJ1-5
CSASGQSNQPQHF
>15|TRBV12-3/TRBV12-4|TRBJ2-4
CASSVIGDRKNIQYF
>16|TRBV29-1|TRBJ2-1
CSVYLTPHSSYNEQFF
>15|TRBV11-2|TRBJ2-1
CASSHGPGTGNEQFF
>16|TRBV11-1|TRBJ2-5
CASSVTGTSGSKTQYF
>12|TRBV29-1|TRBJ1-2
CSVMTVLNGYTF
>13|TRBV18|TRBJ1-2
CASSEGSTYGYTF
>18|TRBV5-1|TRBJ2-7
CASSLDPFGTSTLDEQYF
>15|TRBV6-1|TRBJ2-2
CASVWGEANTGELFF
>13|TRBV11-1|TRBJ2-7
CASSPDGTYEQYF
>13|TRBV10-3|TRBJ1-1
CAVRDTPAIEAFF
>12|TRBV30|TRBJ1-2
CASTGTGYGYTF
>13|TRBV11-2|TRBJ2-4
CASSIGLKNIQYF
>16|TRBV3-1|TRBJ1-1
CASSQNRGTGNTEAFF
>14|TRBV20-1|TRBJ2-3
CSDTDRGGADTQYF
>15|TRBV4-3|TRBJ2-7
CASSQDLGQGHEQYF
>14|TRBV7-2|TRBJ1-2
CASNLNRGLYGYTF
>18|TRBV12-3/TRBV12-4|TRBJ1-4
CASSLWTGQRGRNEKLFF
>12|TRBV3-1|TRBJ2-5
CASSHVQETQYF
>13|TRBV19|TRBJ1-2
CASSLPGQGGYTF
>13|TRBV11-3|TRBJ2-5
CASSSSGSETQYF
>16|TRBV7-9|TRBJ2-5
CASTARQGLKRETQYF
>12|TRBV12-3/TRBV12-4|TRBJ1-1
CASSLGEAEAFF
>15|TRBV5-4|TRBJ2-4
CASSLAEAGGDIQYF
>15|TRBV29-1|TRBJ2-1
CSVEGAGAFSNEQFF